Following are 3 T cell receptor beta chains from one sample sequenced in a study of T cells in Graves' hyperthyroidism and ophthalmopathy. Amplified TCR beta CDR3 regions derived from RNA transcripts. An initial round of RT-PCR targeting the TCR CDR3 relied on the HTBI primer set. TCRdb re-called the multiplex PCR reads through MiXCR, storing one row per CDR3 protein. There are about 290,000 distinct CDR3 sequences in the sample; about 14% occur only once, and approximately 8.6% lies in the top ten. The sample comprised blood. The receptors were sampled from a woman younger than 45 with Graves' hyperthyroidism that later progressed to Graves' ophthalmopathy.

Ten or more counts support this clonotype. V gene TRBV2 combines with J gene TRBJ1-1; no clear D gene. V was pared by 2 bases and J by 11 bases, with 18 bases between. In germline, CDR1 is SNHLY, CDR2 FYNNEI. The CDR3 sequence is 14 residues long. The CDR3 sequence: CASSESQLEWRAFF. The CDR3 DNA follows: TGTGCCAGCAGTGAATCCCAGTTAGAGTGGCGGGCTTTCTTT.

This clonotype has ten or more counts. The V gene is TRBV3-1, the J gene TRBJ2-7; 9 nucleotides match TRBD1. J lost 0 bases, V lost 1 base, and 4 bases had no gene match. There are 16 residues in the CDR3. Germline CDR1 is LGHDT and CDR2 is YNNKEL (reference sequence). CDR3 sequence reads: CASSQGTGVISYEQYF. The DNA of the CDR3 is TGTGCCAGCAGCCAAGGGACAGGGGTTATCTCCTACGAGCAGTACTTC.

This clonotype was detected ten times or more. The chain employs TRBV11-2 and TRBJ2-7; TRBD1 might be the D (6 bases). Germline values: CDR1 SGHAT, CDR2 FQNNGV. Trimming took 4 bases from V and 3 from J, leaving 16 bases between them. The CDR3 covers 15 residues. CDR3 sequence (DNA): TGTGCCAGCAGCTCACTACGGTACAGGGACTACGAGCAGTACTTC. It codes for CASSSLRYRDYEQYF. The variable domain in full, completed from reference TRBV11-2 and TRBJ2-7, reads EAGVAQSPRYKIIEKRQSVAFWCNPISGHATLYWYQQILGQGPKLLIQFQNNGVVDDSQLPKDRFSAERLKGVDSTLKIQPAKLEDSAVYLCASSSLRYRDYEQYFGPGTRLTVT.